Presented here are 2 T cell receptor beta chains from one specimen sequenced in a study of T cell responses to AZD1222 COVID-19 vaccine. Produced via immunoSEQ multiplex PCR; TCRdb's table is partial and in-frame only. The table has tens of thousands of clones, around nine tenths seen once. Sequences were derived from peripheral blood, sampled on day 0 of MenACWY control vaccination. Receptors were obtained from an adult in good health.

CDR3 sequence: CASSPSRGEQYF. As DNA, the CDR3 is TGTGCCAGCAGCCCCTCCCGGGGGGAGCAGTACTTC. The chain recombines TRBV13 with TRBJ2-7, with D perhaps TRBD2 (6 bases). V lost 5 bases and J 7 bases, leaving 12 bases between the germline ends. The length of the CDR3 is 12 residues. Germline V gene data show CDR1 as PRHDT and CDR2 as FYEKMQ (reference sequence).

V usage is TRBV5-4 and J usage is TRBJ2-5; 9 bases align to TRBD1. CDR1 and CDR2 (germline): SGHNT, YYREEE (reference sequence). This CDR3 spans 16 amino acids. V dropped 2 bases and J dropped 5; count of bases not matched to a gene: 10. CDR3 loop: CASSFGPPGTGETQYF. For the CDR3, the DNA is TGTGCCAGCAGCTTTGGGCCTCCCGGGACAGGGGAGACCCAGTACTTC.